This T cell receptor beta chain was retrieved from a study of cytomegalovirus exposure and HLA in healthy donors. Study conclusions and caveats: Presence/absence analyses supposed approximately even sequencing depth among donors.

A word on this clone: The antigen remains undetermined.

The germline gives CDR1 MGHRA, CDR2 YSYEKL. V lost 5 bases, J lost 9 bases, and 17 bases lay in between. The CDR3 runs to 13 residues. This PCR relied on a set of 60 Vbeta primers and 13 Jbeta primers. Profiled with immunoSEQ multiplex PCR; TCRdb holds only in-frame clones, not every one. Counted here are about 190,000 clones, approximately 82% occurring once; the ten biggest clones make up less than 2%. The genes are TRBV4-1 and TRBJ2-7, with a possible D match to TRBD2 (6 bases). The sequenced sample was PBMCs. The receptor comes from a woman aged 18 to 35 in good health and CMV-seronegative. Here the CDR3 reads CASSYGGETWQYF. The CDR3 coding sequence is TGCGCCAGCAGCTACGGAGGGGAAACGTGGCAGTACTTC.